This passage covers 7 T cell receptor beta chains from one sample sequenced in a study of read filtering for tumor transcriptome and immune sequencing. Molecular barcoded adaptors covering alpha/delta and beta/gamma chains were used on 400 ng RNA. From the reads, TCRdb called clonotypes with MiXCR, one entry per CDR3 protein. The repertoire holds tens of thousands of distinct CDR3 sequences, with around 15% as singletons. Sequenced input: a population of CD138-negative cells sorted from bone marrow. These TCRs come from a donor at least 40 years old with multiple myeloma.

The table lists this clonotype with a count of one. A much larger clone differs from this one at a single base, so this may be a read error. The chain links TRBV5-1 to TRBJ2-5; D tentatively reads TRBD1 or TRBD2 (5 bases each). The CDR3 covers 14 residues. Germline CDR1 SGHRS, CDR2 YFSETQ. CDR3 in amino acids: CASSLDGDQEAQYF. The CDR3 nucleotides are TGCGCCAGCAGCTTGGATGGGGACCAAGAGGCCCAGTACTTC.

To note about this clonotype: This likely stems from a read error, as it lies one base from a far larger clone. This chain joins TRBV5-5 and TRBJ2-5; D uncertain. This CDR3 has 15 residues. CDR1 SGHKS and CDR2 YYEKEE come from the germline V gene (reference sequence). The CDR3 region has the DNA TGCGCCAGCAGCCCGGAATCCCAAACTGCGGAGACCCAGTACTTC. Its translation is CASSPESQTAETQYF.

This clonotype appeared many times. The CDR3 bases are TGTGCCATCAGTGTCGGGACAGACTATGGCTACACCTTC. This codes for CAISVGTDYGYTF. The J gene is TRBJ1-2, the V gene TRBV10-3, with 7 bases identical to TRBD1. Trimming removed 4 bases from V and 3 bases from J; junction bases left unmatched: 2. The CDR3 covers 13 residues. The V gene's germline CDR1 is ENHRY and CDR2 SYGVKD.

This clonotype was observed a handful of times. The gene calls are TRBV6-1 and TRBJ2-7, with 12 bases lining up with TRBD2. Germline loops: CDR1 MNHNS, CDR2 SASEGT. After removal of 7 bases from V and 3 bases from J, the junction contained 10 bases not matched to a gene. This CDR3 contains 16 residues. The CDR3 sequence is CASIFVLAGGGYEQYF. The DNA of the CDR3 is TGTGCCAGCATCTTCGTGCTAGCGGGAGGGGGCTACGAGCAGTACTTC.

To note about this clonotype: An end of the junction does not agree with germline; a read error may underlie this. The rearrangement uses TRBV5-1 and TRBJ2-3; 7 bases are a match to TRBD1. Germline V gene sequence: CDR1 SGHRS, CDR2 YFSETQ. CDR3 length: 15 residues. The CDR3 region is CASRLPGQTTDAQYF. In DNA, the CDR3 is TGCGCCAGCAGGTTACCGGGACAGACCACAGATGCGCAGTATTTT.

The table lists this clonotype with many counts. This sequence joins TRBV11-2 and TRBJ2-2; TRBD2 is a possible D gene (5 bases). This CDR3 is built from 15 residues. Germline V gene lookup returns CDR1 SGHAT and CDR2 FQNNGV. V was clipped by 5 bases and J by 0 bases, with 10 bases between them. The DNA of the CDR3 is TGTGCCAGCAGCAGAGGACTGACGAACACCGGGGAGCTGTTTTTT. Translated, it gives CASSRGLTNTGELFF.

This clonotype has just a few counts. One base away lies a much larger clone, so this may be a sequencing read error. V is TRBV6-5 and J is TRBJ1-1; 7 nucleotides align to TRBD1. Germline CDR1 is MNHEY and CDR2 is SVGAGI. The CDR3 has 14 residues. The CDR3 is CASRPTGWSTDAFF. The CDR3 DNA follows: TGTGCCAGCAGACCGACAGGGTGGAGTACTGACGCTTTCTTT.